The rows below give T cell receptor beta chains drawn from one sample of a study of blood T cell repertoires in COVID-19. TCRdb's table, derived via immunoSEQ multiplex PCR, lists solely in-frame clones and lacks some. There are 150,000 or so clones in the sample; 81% occur only once, and around 6% lies in the top ten. The specimen sequenced was PBMCs or T cells enriched from blood (not recorded which). The receptors here all came from a middle-aged woman with acute COVID-19. Both conserved end residues are part of each CDR3. A D gene is named only where the DNA matches it firmly. Expanded clones get a size class; other rows say once, few or many, or leave the size out.

abundance,j_gene,d_gene,v_gene,CDR3aa,CDR3nt
once,TRBJ2-5,.,TRBV5-1,CASSLDRVQETQYF,TGCGCCAGCAGCTTGGACAGGGTCCAAGAGACCCAGTACTTC
.,TRBJ2-1,TRBD2,TRBV9,CASSVGGAGELNEQFF,TGTGCCAGCAGCGTAGGAGGAGCGGGAGAATTGAATGAGCAGTTCTTC
.,TRBJ1-2,TRBD1,TRBV12-3/TRBV12-4,CASRRGTYGYTF,TGTGCCAGCCGCAGGGGGACCTATGGCTACACCTTC
.,TRBJ2-1,TRBD2,TRBV6-5,CASSSAGTSASVWFF,TGTGCCAGCAGTTCCGCCGGGACTAGCGCCAGTGTTTGGTTCTTC
.,TRBJ1-2,.,TRBV5-1,CASSLERGGYTF,TGCGCCAGCAGCTTGGAACGAGGCGGCTACACCTTC
.,TRBJ2-2,TRBD2,TRBV15,CATSLSGRANTGELFF,TGTGCCACCAGCTTAAGCGGGAGGGCGAACACCGGGGAGCTGTTTTTT
few,TRBJ2-2,.,TRBV29-1,CSVSFSTSNTGELFF,TGCAGCGTTTCCTTTAGCACATCGAACACCGGGGAGCTGTTTTTT
.,TRBJ2-3,.,TRBV11-3,CASSSGTDTQYF,TGTGCCAGCAGCTCCGGCACAGATACGCAGTATTTT
.,TRBJ2-2,TRBD1,TRBV5-4,CASSFPGQGNTGELFF,TGTGCCAGCAGCTTCCCGGGACAGGGTAACACCGGGGAGCTGTTTTTT
.,TRBJ2-1,TRBD2,TRBV5-6,CASSLRGLAYNEQFF,TGTGCCAGCAGCCTGAGGGGACTAGCGTACAATGAGCAGTTCTTC
.,TRBJ2-1,TRBD2,TRBV30,CAWSRLAGVNEQFF,TGTGCCTGGAGTCGACTAGCGGGAGTGAATGAGCAGTTCTTC
.,TRBJ2-3,.,TRBV5-1,CASSFGGGRDTQYF,TGCGCCAGCAGCTTTGGGGGAGGAAGAGATACGCAGTATTTT
.,TRBJ2-3,TRBD2,TRBV15,CATSSGLGTDTQYF,TGTGCCACCAGTTCTGGACTAGGCACAGATACGCAGTATTTT
.,TRBJ1-2,.,TRBV6-5,CASSFKDGGSNYGYTF,TGTGCCAGCAGTTTTAAGGACGGGGGGAGTAACTATGGCTACACCTTC
few,TRBJ1-2,.,TRBV4-1,CASSQPGVLGYTF,TGCGCCAGCAGTCAACCAGGGGTATTAGGCTACACCTTC
.,TRBJ1-2,TRBD1,TRBV7-2,CASSLDRGNRGGYTF,TGTGCCAGCAGCCTAGACAGGGGCAATAGAGGGGGCTACACCTTC
few,TRBJ2-3,TRBD1,TRBV27,CASSLRAGTGGGDTQYF,TGTGCCAGCAGTCTAAGGGCCGGGACAGGGGGAGGGGATACGCAGTATTTT
.,TRBJ2-1,TRBD1,TRBV7-3,CASSVTGGGENEQFF,TGTGCCAGCAGCGTCACAGGGGGCGGAGAAAATGAGCAGTTCTTC
.,TRBJ1-2,.,TRBV10-3,CAISESWGYYGYTF,TGTGCCATCAGTGAGTCGTGGGGCTACTATGGCTACACCTTC
once,TRBJ1-4,.,TRBV25-1,CASSEAGAATNEKLFF,TGTGCCAGCAGTGAAGCAGGGGCCGCAACTAATGAAAAACTGTTTTTT
.,TRBJ1-2,.,TRBV3-1/TRBV3-2,CASSQAAGVGYTF,TGTGCCAGCAGCCAAGCCGCCGGGGTGGGCTACACCTTC
.,TRBJ2-5,TRBD2,TRBV15,CATSRETSGGPPQETQYF,TGTGCCACCAGCAGAGAGACTAGCGGAGGCCCCCCCCAAGAGACCCAGTACTTC
.,TRBJ2-5,TRBD1,TRBV11-2,CASSSLIRDREETQYF,TGTGCCAGCAGCTCGCTGATCCGGGACAGGGAAGAGACCCAGTACTTC
.,TRBJ2-1,TRBD1,TRBV6-2/TRBV6-3,CASSLAGTGEFF,TGTGCCAGCAGCCTGGCTGGGACAGGGGAGTTCTTC
.,TRBJ2-5,TRBD2,TRBV7-9,CASTELRLTSGSPLRETQYF,TGTGCCAGCACCGAACTGCGGCTGACTAGCGGTTCTCCCTTGCGGGAGACCCAGTACTTC